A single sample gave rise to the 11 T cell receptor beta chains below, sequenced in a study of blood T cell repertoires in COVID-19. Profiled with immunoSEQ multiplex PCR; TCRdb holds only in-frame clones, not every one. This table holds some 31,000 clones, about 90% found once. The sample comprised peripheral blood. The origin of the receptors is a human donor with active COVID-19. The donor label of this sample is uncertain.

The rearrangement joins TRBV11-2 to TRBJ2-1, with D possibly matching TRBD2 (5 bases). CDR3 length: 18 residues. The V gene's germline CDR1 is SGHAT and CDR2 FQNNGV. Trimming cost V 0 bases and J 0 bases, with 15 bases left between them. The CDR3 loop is CASSLDVGLQSSYNEQFF. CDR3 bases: TGTGCCAGCAGCTTAGATGTCGGACTCCAAAGCTCCTACAATGAGCAGTTCTTC.

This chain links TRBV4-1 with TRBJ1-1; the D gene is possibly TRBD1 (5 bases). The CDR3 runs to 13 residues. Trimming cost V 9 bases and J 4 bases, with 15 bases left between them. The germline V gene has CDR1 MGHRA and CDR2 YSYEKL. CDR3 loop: CASASREGTEAFF. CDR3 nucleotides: TGCGCCAGTGCCAGCAGGGAAGGCACTGAAGCTTTCTTT.

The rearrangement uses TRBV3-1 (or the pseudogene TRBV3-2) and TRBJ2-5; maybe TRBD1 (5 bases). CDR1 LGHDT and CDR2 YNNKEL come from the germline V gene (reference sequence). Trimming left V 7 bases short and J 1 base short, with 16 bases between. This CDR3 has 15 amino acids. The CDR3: CASKIRKGPQETQYF. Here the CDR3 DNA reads TGTGCCAGCAAAATCAGAAAGGGGCCCCAAGAGACCCAGTACTTC.

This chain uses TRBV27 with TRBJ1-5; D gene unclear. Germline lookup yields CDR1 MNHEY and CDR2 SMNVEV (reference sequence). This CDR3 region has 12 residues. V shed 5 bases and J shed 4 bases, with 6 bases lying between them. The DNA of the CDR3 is TGTGCCAGCAGTCCCCCGAATCAGCCCCAGCATTTT. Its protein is CASSPPNQPQHF.

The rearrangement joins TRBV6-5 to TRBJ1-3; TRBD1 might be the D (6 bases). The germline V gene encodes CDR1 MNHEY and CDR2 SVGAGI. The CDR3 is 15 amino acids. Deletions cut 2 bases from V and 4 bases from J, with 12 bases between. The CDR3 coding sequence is TGTGCCAGCAGTTACAGGCCGGGACAAGGAAACACCATATATTTT. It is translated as CASSYRPGQGNTIYF.

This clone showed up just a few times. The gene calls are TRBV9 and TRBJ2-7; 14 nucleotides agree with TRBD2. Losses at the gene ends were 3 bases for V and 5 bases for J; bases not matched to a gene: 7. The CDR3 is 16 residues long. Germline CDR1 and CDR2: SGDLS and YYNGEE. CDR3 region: CASSGLAGGPSDEQYF. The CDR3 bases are TGTGCCAGCAGCGGACTAGCGGGAGGGCCCTCTGACGAGCAGTACTTC.

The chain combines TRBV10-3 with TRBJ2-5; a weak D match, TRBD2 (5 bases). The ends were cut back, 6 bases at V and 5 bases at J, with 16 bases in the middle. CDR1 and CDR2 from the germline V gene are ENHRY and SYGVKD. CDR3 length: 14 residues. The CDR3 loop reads CAIRSGPGEETQYF. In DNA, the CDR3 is TGTGCCATCAGATCCGGGCCCGGGGAGGAGACCCAGTACTTC.

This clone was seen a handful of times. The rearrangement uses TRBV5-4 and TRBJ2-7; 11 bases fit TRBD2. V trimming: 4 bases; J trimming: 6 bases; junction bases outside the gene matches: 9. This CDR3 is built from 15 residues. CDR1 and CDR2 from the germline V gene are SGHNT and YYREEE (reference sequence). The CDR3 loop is CASSPLAGASLEQYF. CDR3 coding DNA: TGTGCCAGCAGCCCACTAGCGGGAGCTTCCCTCGAGCAGTACTTC.

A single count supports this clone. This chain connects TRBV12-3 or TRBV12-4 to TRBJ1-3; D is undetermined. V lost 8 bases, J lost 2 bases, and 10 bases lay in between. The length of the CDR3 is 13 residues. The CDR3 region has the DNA TGTGCCAGCTGCGAGGTCGCTGGAAACACCATATATTTT. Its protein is CASCEVAGNTIYF.

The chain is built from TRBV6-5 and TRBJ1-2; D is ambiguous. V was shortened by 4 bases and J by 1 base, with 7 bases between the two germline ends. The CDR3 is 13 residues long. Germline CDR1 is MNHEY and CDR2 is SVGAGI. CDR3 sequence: CASSSLLNYGYTF. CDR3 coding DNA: TGTGCCAGCAGTTCTCTTCTTAACTATGGCTACACCTTC.

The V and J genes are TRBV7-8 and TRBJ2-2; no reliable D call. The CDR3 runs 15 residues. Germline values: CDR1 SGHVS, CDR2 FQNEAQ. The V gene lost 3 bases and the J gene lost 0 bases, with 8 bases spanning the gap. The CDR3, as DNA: TGTGCCAGCAGCTTTACACAAACGAACACCGGGGAGCTGTTTTTT. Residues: CASSFTQTNTGELFF. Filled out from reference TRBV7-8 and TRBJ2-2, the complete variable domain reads GAGVSQSPRYKVAKRGQDVALRCDPISGHVSLFWYQQALGQGPEFLTYFQNEAQLDKSGLPSDRFFAERPEGSVSTLKIQRTQQEDSAVYLCASSFTQTNTGELFFGEGSRLTVL.